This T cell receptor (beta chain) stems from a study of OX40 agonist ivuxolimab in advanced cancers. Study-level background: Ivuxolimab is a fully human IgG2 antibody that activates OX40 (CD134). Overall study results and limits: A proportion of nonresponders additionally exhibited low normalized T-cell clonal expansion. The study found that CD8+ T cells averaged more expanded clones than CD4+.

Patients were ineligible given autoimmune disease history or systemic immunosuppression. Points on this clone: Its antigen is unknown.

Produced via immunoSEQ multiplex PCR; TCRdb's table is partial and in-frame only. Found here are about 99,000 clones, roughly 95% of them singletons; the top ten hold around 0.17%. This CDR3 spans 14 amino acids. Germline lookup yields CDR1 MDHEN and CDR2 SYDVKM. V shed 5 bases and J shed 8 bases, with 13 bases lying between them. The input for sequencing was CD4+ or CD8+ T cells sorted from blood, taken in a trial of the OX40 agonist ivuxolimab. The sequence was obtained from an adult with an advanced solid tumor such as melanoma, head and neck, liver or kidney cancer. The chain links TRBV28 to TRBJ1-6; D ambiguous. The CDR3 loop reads CASSGGGLDSPLHF. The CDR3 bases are TGTGCCAGCAGTGGAGGAGGACTTGATTCACCCCTCCACTTT.